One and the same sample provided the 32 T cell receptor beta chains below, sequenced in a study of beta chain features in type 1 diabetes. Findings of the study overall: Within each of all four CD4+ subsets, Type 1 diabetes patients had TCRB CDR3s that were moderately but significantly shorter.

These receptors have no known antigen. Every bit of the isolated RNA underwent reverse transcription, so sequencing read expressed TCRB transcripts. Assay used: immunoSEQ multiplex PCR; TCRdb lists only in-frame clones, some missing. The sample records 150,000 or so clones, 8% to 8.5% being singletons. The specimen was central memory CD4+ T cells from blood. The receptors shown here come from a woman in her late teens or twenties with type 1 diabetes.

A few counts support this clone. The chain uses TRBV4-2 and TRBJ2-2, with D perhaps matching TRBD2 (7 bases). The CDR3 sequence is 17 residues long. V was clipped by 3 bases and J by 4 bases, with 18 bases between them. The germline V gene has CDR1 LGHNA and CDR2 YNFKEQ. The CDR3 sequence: CASSQAWGGGGTGELFF. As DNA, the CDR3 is TGTGCCAGCAGCCAGGCTTGGGGCGGGGGCGGCACCGGGGAGCTGTTTTTT.

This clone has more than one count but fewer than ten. The CDR3 here is CASSVLGTTATDTQYF. Written as DNA, the CDR3 is TGTGCCAGCAGTGTCCTCGGGACAACCGCCACAGATACGCAGTATTTT. The chain joins TRBV2 to TRBJ2-3; D perhaps matches TRBD1 (6 bases). The V gene lost 4 bases and the J gene lost 2 bases, with 16 bases spanning the gap. The CDR3 sequence is 16 residues long. CDR1 and CDR2 (germline): SNHLY, FYNNEI.

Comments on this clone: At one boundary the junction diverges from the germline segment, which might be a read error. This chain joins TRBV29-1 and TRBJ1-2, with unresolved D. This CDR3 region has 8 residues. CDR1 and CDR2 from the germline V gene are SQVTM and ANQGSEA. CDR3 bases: TGCAGCACTGACGACTGCGCCTTC. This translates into CSTDDCAF.

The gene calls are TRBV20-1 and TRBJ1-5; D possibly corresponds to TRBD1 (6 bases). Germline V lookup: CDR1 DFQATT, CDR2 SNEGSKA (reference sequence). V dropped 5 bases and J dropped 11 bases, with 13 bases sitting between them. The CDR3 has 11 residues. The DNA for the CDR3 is TGCAGTGCTCTAGGACAGACGACCCAGCATTTT. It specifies CSALGQTTQHF.

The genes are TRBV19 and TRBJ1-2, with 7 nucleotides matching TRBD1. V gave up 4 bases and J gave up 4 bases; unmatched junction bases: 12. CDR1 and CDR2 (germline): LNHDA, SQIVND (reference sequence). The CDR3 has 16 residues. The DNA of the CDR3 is TGTGCCAGTAGTAGGTCAGCTGGGACAGTGGGCTATGGCTACACCTTC. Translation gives CASSRSAGTVGYGYTF.

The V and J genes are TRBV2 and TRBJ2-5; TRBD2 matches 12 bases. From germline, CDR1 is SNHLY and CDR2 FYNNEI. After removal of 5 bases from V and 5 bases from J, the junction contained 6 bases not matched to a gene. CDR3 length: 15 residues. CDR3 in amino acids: CASSTGLAGRETQYF. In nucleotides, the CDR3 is TGTGCCAGCAGTACCGGACTAGCGGGGAGGGAGACCCAGTACTTC.

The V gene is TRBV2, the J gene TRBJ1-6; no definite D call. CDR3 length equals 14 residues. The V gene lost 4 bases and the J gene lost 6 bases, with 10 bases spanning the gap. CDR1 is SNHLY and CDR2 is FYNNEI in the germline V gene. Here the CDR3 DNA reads TGTGCCAGCAGTGCCGTTTCCAGTAATTCACCCCTCCACTTT. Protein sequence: CASSAVSSNSPLHF.

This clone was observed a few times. CDR3 loop: CASSPLAGLNEQFF. As DNA, the CDR3 is TGTGCCAGCAGCCCACTAGCGGGACTCAATGAGCAGTTCTTC. The chain carries TRBV7-3 and TRBJ2-1; the match to TRBD2 covers 10 bases. The V and J ends lost 5 bases and 6 bases, in that order; junction bases with no gene match: 4. CDR3 length: 14 amino acids. Germline V gives CDR1 SGHTA, CDR2 FQGTGA.

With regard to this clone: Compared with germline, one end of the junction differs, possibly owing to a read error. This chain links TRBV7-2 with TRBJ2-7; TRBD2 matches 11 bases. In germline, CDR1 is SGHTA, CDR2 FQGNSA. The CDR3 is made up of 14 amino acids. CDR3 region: CASSIAGGTYEQYF. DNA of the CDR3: TGTGCCAGCAGCATAGCGGGAGGGACGTACGAGCAGTACTTC.

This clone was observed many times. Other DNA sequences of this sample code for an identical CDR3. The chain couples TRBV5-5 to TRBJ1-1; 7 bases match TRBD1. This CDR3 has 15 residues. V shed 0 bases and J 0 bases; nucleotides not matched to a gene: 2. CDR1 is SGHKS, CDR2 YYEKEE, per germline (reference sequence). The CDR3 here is CASSLEGQLNTEAFF. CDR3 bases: TGTGCCAGCAGCTTGGAGGGACAGCTGAACACTGAAGCTTTCTTT. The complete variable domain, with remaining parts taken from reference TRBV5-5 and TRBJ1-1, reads DAGVTQSPTHLIKTRGQQVTLRCSPISGHKSVSWYQQVLGQGPQFIFQYYEKEERGRGNFPDRFSARQFPNYSSELNVNALLLGDSALYLCASSLEGQLNTEAFFGQGTRLTVV.

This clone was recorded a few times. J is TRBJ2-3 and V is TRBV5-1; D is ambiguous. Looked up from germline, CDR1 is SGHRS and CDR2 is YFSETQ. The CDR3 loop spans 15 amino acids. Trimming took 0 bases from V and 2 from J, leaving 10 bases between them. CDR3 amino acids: CASSLAGGDTDTQYF. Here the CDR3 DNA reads TGCGCCAGCAGCTTGGCCGGCGGAGACACAGATACGCAGTATTTT. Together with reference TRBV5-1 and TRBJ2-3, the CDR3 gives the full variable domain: KAGVTQTPRYLIKTRGQQVTLSCSPISGHRSVSWYQQTPGQGLQFLFEYFSETQRNKGNFPGRFSGRQFSNSRSEMNVSTLELGDSALYLCASSLAGGDTDTQYFGPGTRLTVL.

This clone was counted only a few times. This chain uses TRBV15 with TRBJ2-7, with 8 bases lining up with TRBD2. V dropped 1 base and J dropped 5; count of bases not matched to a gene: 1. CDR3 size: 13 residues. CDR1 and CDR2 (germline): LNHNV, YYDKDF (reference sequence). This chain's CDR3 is CATSRAAGDEQYF. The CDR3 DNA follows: TGTGCCACCAGCAGAGCAGCGGGAGACGAGCAGTACTTC.

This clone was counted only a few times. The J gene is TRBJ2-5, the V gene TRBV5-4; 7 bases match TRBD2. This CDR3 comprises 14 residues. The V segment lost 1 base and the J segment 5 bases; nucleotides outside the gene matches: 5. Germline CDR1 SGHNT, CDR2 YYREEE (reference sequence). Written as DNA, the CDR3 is TGTGCCAGCAGCTTGTCGGGGGGAGGGGAGACCCAGTACTTC. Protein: CASSLSGGGETQYF.

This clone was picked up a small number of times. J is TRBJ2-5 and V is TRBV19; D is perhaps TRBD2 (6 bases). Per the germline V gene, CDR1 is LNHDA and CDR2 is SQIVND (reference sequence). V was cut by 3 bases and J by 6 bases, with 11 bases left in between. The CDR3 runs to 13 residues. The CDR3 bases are TGTGCCAGTAGTATGGGGGGACGTCAGACCCAGTACTTC. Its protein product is CASSMGGRQTQYF.

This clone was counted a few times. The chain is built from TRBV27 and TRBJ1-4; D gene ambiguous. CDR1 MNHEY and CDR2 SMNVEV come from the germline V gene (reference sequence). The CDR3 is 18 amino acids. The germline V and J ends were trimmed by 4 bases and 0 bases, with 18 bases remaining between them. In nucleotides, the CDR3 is TGTGCCAGCAGTTATCGGGGTATTGGAAGAGCAACTAATGAAAAACTGTTTTTT. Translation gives CASSYRGIGRATNEKLFF.

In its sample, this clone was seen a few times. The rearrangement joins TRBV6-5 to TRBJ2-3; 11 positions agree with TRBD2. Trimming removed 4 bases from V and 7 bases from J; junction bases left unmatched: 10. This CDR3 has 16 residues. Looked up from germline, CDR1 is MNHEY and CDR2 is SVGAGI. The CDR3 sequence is CASSSIAGGPGNTQYF. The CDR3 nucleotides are TGTGCCAGCAGTTCCATAGCGGGGGGGCCGGGGAATACGCAGTATTTT.

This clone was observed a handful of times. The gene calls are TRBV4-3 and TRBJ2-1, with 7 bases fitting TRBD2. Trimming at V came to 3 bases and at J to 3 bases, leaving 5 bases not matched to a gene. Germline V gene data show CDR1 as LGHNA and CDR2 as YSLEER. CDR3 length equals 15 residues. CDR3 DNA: TGCGCCAGCAGCCAGGGGACTACCTACTACAATGAGCAGTTCTTC. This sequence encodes CASSQGTTYYNEQFF.

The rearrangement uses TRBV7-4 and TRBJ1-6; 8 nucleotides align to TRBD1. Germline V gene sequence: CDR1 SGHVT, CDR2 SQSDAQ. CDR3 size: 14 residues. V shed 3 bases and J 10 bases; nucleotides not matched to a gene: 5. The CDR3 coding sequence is TGTGCCAGCAGCTTCAGGGGGCTTGGGTCACCCCTCCACTTT. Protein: CASSFRGLGSPLHF. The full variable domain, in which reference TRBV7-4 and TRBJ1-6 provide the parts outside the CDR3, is GAGVSQSPRYKVAKRGRDVALRCDSISGHVTLYWYRQTLGQGSEVLTYSQSDAQRDKSGRPSGRFSAERPERSVSTLKIQRTEQGDSAVYLCASSFRGLGSPLHFGNGTRLTVT.

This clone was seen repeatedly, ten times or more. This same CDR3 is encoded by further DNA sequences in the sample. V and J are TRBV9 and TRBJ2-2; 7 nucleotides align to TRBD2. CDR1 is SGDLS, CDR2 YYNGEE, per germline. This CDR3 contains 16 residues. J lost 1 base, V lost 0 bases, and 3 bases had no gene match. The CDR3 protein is CASSVASGKNTGELFF. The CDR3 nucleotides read TGTGCCAGCAGCGTAGCCAGCGGGAAGAACACCGGGGAGCTGTTTTTT.

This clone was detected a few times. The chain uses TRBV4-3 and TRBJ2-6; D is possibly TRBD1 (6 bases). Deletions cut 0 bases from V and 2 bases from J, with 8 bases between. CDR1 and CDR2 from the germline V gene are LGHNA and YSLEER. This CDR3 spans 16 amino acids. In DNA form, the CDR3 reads TGCGCCAGCAGCCAAGATTCAGGGGCTGGGGCCAACGTCCTGACTTTC. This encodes CASSQDSGAGANVLTF.

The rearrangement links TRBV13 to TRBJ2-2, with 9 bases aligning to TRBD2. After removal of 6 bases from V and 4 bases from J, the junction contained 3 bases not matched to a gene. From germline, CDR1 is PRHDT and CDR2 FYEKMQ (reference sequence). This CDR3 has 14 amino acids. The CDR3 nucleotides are TGTGCCAGCAGAAGCGGGGGGCTCACCGGGGAGCTGTTTTTT. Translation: CASRSGGLTGELFF.

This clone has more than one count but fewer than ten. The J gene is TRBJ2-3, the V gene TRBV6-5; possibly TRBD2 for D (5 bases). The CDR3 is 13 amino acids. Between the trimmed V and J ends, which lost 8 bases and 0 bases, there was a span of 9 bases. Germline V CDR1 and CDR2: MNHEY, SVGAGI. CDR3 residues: CASRELSTDTQYF. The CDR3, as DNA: TGTGCCAGCCGGGAACTAAGCACAGATACGCAGTATTTT.

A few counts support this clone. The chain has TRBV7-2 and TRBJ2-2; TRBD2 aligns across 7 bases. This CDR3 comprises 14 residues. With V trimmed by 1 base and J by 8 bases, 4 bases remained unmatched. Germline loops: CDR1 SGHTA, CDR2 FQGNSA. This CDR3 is CASSLDGGRGELFF. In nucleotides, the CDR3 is TGTGCCAGCAGCTTAGACGGGGGGAGGGGGGAGCTGTTTTTT.

The CDR3: CASRYKQGPNQPQHF. CDR3 coding DNA: TGTGCCAGCAGGTATAAACAGGGGCCCAATCAGCCCCAGCATTTT. The chain links TRBV27 to TRBJ1-5; 7 bases are a match to TRBD1. The junction had 8 bases not matched to a gene; V was cut back by 6 bases and J by 3 bases. This CDR3 is built from 15 residues. The germline CDR1 and CDR2 sequences are MNHEY and SMNVEV (reference sequence).

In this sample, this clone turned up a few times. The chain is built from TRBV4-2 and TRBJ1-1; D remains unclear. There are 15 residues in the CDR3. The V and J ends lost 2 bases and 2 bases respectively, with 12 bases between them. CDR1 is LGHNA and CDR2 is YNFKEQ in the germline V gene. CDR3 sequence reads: CASSQTGSENTEAFF. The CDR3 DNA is TGTGCCAGCAGCCAAACCGGGTCCGAAAACACTGAAGCTTTCTTT.

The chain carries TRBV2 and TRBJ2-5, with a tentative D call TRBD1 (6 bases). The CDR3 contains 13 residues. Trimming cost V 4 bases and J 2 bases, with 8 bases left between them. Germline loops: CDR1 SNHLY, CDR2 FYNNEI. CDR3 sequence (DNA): TGTGCCAGCAGTGCGGGACAACAAGAGACCCAGTACTTC. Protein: CASSAGQQETQYF. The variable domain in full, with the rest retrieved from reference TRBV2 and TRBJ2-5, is EPEVTQTPSHQVTQMGQEVILRCVPISNHLYFYWYRQILGQKVEFLVSFYNNEISEKSEIFDDQFSVERPDGSNFTLKIRSTKLEDSAMYFCASSAGQQETQYFGPGTRLLVL.

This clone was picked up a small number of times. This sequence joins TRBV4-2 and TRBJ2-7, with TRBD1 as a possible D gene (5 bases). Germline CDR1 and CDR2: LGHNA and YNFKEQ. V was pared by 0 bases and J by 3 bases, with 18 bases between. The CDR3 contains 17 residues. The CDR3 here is CASSQERGTGGLYEQYF. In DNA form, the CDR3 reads TGTGCCAGCAGCCAAGAAAGAGGAACAGGCGGCCTCTACGAGCAGTACTTC.

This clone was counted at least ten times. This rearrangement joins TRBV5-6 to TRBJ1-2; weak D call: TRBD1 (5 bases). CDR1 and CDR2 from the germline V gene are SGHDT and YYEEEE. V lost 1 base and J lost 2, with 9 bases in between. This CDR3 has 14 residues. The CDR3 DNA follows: TGTGCCAGCAGCTTGATGGGGCAGAACTATGGCTACACCTTC. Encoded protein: CASSLMGQNYGYTF.

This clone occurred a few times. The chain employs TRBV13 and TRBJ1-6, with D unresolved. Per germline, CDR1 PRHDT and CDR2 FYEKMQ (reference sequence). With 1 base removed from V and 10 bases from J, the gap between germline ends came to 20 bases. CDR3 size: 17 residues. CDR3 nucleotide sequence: TGTGCCAGCAGCTTAGATTTATCTGGTGCAGGCTTATCACCCCTCCACTTT. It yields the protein CASSLDLSGAGLSPLHF.

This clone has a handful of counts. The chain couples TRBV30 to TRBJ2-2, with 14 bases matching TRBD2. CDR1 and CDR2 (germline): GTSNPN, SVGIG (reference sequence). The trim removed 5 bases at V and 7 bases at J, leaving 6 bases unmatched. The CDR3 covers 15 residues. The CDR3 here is CAWSAGLAGVGELFF. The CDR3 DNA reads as TGTGCCTGGTCCGCGGGACTAGCGGGAGTCGGGGAGCTGTTTTTT.

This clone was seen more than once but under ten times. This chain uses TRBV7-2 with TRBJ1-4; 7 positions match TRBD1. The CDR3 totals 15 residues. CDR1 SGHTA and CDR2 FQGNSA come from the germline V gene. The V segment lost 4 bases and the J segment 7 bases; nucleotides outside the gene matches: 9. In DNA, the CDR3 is TGTGCCAGCAGCTACAAAGGGGGCGAGGTTGAAAAACTGTTTTTT. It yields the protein CASSYKGGEVEKLFF.

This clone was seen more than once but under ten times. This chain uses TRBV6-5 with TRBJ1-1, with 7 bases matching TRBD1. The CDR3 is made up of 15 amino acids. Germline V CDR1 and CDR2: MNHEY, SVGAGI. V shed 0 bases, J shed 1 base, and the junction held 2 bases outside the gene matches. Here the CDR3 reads CASSYSGTANTEAFF. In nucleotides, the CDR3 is TGTGCCAGCAGTTACTCTGGGACAGCGAACACTGAAGCTTTCTTT.